What follows describes a single T cell receptor (beta chain). The data were taken from a study of OX40 agonist ivuxolimab in advanced cancers. Sequencing used immunoSEQ multiplex PCR; TCRdb keeps in-frame clones, though not all of them. The sample records 60,000 to 100,000 clones, more than 75% being singletons. Germline V gene sequence: CDR1 SGHNT, CDR2 YYREEE (reference sequence). V dropped 0 bases and J dropped 3; count of bases not matched to a gene: 6. The CDR3 loop spans 16 amino acids. The chain combines TRBV5-4 with TRBJ2-1; the match to TRBD2 covers 7 bases. The material sequenced was CD4+ or CD8+ T cells sorted from blood, taken in a trial of the OX40 agonist ivuxolimab. The TCR comes from an adult with an advanced solid tumor such as melanoma, head and neck, liver or kidney cancer. CDR3: CASSLDLAEVYNEQFF. The CDR3 coding sequence is TGTGCCAGCAGCTTGGATCTAGCGGAAGTCTACAATGAGCAGTTCTTC. Drawing the rest from reference TRBV5-4 and TRBJ2-1, the complete variable domain is ETGVTQSPTHLIKTRGQQVTLRCSSQSGHNTVSWYQQALGQGPQFIFQYYREEENGRGNFPPRFSGLQFPNYSSELNVNALELDDSALYLCASSLDLAEVYNEQFFGPGTRLTVL.